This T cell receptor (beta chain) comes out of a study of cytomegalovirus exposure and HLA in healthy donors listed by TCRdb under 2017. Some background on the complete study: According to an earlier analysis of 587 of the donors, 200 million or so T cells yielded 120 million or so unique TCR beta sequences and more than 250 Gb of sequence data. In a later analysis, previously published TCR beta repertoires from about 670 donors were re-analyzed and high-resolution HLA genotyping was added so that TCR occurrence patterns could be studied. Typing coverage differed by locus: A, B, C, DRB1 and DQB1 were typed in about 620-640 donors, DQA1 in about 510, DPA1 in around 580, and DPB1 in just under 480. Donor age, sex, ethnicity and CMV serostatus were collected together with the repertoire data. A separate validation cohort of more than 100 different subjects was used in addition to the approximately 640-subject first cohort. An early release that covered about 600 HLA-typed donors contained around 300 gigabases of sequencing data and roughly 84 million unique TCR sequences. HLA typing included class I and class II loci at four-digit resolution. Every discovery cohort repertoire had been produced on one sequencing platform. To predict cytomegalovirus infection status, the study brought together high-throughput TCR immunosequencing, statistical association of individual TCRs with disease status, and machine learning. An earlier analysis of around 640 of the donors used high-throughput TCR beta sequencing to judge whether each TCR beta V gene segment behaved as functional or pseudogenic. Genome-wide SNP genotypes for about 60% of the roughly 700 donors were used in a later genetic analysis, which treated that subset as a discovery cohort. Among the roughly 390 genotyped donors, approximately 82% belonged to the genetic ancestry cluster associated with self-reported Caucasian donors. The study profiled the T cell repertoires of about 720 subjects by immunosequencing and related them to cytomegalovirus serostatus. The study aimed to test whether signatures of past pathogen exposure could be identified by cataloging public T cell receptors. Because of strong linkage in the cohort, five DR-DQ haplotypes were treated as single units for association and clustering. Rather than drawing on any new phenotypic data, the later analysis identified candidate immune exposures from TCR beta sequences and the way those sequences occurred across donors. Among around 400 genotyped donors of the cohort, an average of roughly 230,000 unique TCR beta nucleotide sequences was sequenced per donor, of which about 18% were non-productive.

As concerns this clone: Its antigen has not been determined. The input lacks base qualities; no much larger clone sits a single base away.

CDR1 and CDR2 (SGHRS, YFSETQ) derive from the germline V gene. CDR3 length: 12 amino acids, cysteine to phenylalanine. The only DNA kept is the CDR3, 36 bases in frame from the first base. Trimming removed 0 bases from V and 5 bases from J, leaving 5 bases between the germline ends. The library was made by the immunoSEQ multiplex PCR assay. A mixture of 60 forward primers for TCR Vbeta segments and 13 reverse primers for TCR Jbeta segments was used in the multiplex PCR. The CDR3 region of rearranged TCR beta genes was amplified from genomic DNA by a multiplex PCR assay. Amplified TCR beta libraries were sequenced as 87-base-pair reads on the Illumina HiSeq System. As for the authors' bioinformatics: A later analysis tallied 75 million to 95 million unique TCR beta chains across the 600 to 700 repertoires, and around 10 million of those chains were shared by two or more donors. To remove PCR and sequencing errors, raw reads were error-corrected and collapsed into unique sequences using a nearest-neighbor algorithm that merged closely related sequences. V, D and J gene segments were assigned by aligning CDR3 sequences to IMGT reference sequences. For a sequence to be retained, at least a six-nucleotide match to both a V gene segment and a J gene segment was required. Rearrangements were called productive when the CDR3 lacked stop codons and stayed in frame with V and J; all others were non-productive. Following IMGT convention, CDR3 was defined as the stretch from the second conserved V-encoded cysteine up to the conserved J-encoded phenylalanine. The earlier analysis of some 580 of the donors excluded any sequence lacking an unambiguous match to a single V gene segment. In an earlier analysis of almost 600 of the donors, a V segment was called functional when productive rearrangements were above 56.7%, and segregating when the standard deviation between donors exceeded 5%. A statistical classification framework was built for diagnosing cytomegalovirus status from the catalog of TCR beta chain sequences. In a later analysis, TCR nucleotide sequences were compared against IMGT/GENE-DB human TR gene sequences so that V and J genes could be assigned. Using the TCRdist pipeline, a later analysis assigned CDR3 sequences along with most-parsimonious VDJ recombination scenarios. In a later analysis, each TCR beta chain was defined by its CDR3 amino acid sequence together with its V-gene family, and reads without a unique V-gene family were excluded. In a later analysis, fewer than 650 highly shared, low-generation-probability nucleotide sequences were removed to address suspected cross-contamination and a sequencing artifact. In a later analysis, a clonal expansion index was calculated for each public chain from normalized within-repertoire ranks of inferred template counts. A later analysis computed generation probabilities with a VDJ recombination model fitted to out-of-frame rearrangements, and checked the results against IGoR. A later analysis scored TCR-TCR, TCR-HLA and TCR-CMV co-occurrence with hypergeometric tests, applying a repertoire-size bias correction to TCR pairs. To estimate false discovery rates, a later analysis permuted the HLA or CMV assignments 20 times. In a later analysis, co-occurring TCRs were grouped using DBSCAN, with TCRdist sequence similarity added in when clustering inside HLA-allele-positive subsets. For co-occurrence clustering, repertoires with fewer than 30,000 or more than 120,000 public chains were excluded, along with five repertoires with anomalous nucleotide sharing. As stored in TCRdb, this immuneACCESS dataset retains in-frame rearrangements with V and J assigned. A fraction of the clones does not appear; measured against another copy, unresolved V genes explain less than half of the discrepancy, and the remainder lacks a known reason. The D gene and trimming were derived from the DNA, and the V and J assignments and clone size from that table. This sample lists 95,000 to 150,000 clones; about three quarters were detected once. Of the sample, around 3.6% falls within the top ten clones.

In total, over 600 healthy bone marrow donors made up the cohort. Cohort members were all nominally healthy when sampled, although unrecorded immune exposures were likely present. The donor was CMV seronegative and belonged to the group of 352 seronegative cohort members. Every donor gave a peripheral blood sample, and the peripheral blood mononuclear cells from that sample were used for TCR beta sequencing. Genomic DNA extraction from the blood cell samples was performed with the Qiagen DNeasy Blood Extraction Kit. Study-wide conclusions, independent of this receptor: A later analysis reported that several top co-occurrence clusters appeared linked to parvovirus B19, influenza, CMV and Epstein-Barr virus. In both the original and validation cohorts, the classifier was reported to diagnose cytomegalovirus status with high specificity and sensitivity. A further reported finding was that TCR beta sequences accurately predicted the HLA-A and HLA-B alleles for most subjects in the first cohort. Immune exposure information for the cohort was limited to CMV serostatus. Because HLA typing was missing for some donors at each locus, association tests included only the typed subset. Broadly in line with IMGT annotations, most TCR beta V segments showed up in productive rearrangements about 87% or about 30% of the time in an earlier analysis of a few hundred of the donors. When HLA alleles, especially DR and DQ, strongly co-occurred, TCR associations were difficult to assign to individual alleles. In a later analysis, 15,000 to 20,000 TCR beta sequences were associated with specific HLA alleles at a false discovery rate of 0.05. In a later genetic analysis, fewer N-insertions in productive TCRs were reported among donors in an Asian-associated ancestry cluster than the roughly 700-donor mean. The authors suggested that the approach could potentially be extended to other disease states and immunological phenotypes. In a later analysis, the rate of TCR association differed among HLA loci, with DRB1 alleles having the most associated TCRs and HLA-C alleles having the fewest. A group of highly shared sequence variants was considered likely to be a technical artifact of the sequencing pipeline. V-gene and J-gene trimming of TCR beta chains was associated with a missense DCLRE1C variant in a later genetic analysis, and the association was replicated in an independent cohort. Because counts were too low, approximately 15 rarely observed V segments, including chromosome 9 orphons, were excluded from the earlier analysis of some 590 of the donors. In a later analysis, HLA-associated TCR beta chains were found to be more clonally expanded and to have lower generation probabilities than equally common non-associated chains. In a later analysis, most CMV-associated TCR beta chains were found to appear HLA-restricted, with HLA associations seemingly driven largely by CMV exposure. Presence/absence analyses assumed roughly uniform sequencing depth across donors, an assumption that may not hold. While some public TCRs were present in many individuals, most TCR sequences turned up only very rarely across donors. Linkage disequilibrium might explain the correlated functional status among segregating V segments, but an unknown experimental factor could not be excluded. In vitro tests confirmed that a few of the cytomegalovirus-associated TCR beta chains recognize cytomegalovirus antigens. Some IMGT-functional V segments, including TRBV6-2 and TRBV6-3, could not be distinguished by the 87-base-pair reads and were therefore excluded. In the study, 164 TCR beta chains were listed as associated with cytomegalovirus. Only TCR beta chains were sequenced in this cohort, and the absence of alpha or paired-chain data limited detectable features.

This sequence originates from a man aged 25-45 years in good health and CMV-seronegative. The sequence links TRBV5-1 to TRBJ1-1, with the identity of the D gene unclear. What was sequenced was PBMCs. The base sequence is TGCGCCAGCAGCTTGGTAGAAACTGAAGCTTTCTTT. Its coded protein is CASSLVETEAFF.